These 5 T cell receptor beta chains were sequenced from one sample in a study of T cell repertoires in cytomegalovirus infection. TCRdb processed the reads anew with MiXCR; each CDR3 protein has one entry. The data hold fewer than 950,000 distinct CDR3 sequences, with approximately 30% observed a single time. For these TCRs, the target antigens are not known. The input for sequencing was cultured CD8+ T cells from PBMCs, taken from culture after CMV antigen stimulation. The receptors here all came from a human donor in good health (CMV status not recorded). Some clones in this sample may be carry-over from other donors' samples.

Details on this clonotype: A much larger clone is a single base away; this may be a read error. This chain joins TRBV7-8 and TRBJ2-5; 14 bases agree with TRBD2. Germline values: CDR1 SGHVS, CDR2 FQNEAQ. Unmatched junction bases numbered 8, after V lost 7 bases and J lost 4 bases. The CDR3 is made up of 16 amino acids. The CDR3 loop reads CASIGTSGGSRETQYF. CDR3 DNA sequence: TGTGCCAGCATAGGGACTAGCGGGGGTAGTCGAGAGACCCAGTACTTC. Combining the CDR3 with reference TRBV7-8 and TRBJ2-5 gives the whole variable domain GAGVSQSPRYKVAKRGQDVALRCDPISGHVSLFWYQQALGQGPEFLTYFQNEAQLDKSGLPSDRFFAERPEGSVSTLKIQRTQQEDSAVYLCASIGTSGGSRETQYFGPGTRLLVL.

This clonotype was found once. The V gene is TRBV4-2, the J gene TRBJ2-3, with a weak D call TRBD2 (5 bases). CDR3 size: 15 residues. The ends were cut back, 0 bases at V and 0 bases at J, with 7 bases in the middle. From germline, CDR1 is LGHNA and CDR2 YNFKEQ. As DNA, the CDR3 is TGTGCCAGCAGCCAAGATAAGCGGAGCACAGATACGCAGTATTTT. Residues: CASSQDKRSTDTQYF.

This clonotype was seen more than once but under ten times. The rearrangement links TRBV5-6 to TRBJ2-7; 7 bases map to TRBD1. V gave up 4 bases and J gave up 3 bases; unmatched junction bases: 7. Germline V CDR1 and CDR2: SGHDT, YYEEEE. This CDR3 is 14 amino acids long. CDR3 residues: CASSPRTGLYEQYV. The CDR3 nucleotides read TGTGCCAGCAGCCCCCGGACAGGCCTCTACGAGCAGTACGTC.

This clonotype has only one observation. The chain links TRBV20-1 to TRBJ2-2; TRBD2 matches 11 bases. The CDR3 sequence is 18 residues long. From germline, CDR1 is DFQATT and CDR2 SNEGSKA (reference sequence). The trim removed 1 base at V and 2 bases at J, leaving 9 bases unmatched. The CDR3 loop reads CSARGRLAGGPNTGELFF. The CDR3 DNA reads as TGCAGTGCTAGAGGGAGGCTAGCGGGGGGACCCAACACCGGGGAGCTGTTTTTT.

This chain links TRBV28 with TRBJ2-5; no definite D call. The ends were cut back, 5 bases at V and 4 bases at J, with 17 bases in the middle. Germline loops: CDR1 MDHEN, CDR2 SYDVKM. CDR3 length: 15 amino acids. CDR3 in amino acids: CASSPRRLLGETQYF. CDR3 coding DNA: TGTGCCAGCAGTCCCAGGCGGCTCCTCGGAGAGACCCAGTACTTC.